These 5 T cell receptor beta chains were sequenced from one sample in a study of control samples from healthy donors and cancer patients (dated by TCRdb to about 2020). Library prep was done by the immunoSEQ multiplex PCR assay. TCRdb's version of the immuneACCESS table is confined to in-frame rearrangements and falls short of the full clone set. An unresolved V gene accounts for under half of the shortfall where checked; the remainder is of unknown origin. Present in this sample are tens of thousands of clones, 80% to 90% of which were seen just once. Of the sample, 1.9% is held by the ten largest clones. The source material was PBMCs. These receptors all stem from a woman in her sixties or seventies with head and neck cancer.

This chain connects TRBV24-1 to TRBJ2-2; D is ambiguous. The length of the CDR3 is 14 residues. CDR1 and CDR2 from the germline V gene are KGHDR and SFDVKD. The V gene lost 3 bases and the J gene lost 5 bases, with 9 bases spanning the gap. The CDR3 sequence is CATSDRQDTGELFF. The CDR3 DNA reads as TGTGCCACCAGTGATCGACAAGATACCGGGGAGCTGTTTTTT.

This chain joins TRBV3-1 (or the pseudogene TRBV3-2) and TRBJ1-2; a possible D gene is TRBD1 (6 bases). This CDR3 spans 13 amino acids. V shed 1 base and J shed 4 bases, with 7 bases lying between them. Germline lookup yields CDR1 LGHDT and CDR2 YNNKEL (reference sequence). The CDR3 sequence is CASSQGTAYGYTF. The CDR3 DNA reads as TGTGCCAGCAGCCAAGGGACAGCCTATGGCTACACCTTC.

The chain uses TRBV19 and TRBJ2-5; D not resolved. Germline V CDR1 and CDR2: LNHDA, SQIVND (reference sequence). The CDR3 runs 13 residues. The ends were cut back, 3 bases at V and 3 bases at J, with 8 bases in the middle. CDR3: CASSILAEETQYF. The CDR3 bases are TGTGCCAGTAGTATTCTCGCTGAAGAGACCCAGTACTTC.

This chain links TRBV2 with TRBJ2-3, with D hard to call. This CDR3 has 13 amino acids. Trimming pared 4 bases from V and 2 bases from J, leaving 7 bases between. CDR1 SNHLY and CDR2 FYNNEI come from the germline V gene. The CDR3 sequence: CASSGQVTDTQYF. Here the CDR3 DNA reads TGTGCCAGCAGTGGCCAGGTCACAGATACGCAGTATTTT.

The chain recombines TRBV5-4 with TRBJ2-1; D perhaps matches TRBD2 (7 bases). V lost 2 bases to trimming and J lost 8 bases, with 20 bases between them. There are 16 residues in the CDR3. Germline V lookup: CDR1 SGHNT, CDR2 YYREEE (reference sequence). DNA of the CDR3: TGTGCCAGCAGCTTAGACTTGCTAAGGGGGGGCGATGAGCAGTTCTTC. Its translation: CASSLDLLRGGDEQFF.